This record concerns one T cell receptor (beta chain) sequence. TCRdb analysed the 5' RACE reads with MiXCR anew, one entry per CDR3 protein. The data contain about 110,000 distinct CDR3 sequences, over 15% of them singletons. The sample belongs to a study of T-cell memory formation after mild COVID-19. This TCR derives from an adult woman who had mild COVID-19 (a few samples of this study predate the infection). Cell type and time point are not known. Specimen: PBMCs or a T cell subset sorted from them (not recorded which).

The CDR3 is CASSILAGTPYEQYF. CDR3 nucleotide sequence: TGTGCCAGCAGCATACTAGCGGGGACCCCCTACGAGCAGTACTTC. V is TRBV7-2 and J is TRBJ2-7, with 10 positions matching TRBD2. The V segment lost 5 bases and the J segment 2 bases; nucleotides outside the gene matches: 6. Germline V gene sequence: CDR1 SGHTA, CDR2 FQGNSA. This CDR3 spans 15 amino acids.